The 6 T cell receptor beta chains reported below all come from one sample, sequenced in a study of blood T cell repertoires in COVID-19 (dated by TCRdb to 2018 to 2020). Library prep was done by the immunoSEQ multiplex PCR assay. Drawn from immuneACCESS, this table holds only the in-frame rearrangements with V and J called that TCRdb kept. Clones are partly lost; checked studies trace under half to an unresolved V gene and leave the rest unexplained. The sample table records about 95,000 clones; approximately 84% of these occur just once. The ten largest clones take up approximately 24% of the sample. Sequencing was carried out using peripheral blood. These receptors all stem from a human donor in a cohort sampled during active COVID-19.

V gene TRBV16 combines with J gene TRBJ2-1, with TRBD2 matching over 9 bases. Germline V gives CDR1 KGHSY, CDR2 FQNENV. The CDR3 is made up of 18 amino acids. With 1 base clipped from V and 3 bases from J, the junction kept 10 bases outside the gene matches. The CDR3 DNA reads TGTGCCAGCAGCCAATTATTACGTCGACTAGCGGACTACAATGAGCAGTTCTTC. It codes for CASSQLLRRLADYNEQFF.

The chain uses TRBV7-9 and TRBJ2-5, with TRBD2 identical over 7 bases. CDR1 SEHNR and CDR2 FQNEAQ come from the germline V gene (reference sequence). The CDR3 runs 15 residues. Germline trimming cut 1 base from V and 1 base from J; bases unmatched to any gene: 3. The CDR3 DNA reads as TGTGCCAGCAGCTTAGGGCTAGCGGCCCAAGAGACCCAGTACTTC. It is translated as CASSLGLAAQETQYF. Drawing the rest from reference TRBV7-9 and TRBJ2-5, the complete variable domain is DTGVSQNPRHKITKRGQNVTFRCDPISEHNRLYWYRQTLGQGPEFLTYFQNEAQLEKSRLLSDRFSAERPKGSFSTLEIQRTEQGDSAMYLCASSLGLAAQETQYFGPGTRLLVL.

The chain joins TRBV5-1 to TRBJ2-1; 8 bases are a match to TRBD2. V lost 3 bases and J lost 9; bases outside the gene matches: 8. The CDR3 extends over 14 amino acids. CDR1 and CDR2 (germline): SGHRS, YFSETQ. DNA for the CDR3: TGCGCCAGCAGCTCCGGGACTAGTGTCAGTGAGCAGTTCTTC. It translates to CASSSGTSVSEQFF.

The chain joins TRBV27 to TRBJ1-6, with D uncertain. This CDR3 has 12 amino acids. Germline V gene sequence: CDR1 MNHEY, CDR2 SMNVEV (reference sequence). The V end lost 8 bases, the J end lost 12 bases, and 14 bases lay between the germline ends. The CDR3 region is CASGGAGRPLHF. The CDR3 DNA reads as TGTGCCAGCGGCGGTGCGGGCCGACCCCTCCACTTT.

CDR3 in amino acids: CASSPDRGINQPQHF. In DNA form, the CDR3 reads TGTGCCAGTAGTCCGGACAGGGGAATCAATCAGCCCCAGCATTTT. The chain has TRBV19 and TRBJ1-5, with TRBD1 matching over 9 bases. The CDR3 runs to 15 residues. Trimming cost V 5 bases and J 3 bases; bases outside gene matches: 5. The germline V gene has CDR1 LNHDA and CDR2 SQIVND (reference sequence).

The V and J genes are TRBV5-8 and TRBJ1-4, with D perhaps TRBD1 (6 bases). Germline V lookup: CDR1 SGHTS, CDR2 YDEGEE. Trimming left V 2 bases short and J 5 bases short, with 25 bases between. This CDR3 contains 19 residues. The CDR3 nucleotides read TGTGCCAGCAGCTTCCGACAGGAAAATTTACCCATCTTAAATGAAAAACTGTTTTTT. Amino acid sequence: CASSFRQENLPILNEKLFF. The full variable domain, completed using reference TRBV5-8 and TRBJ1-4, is EAGVTQSPTHLIKTRGQQATLRCSPISGHTSVYWYQQALGLGLQFLLWYDEGEERNRGNFPPRFSGRQFPNYSSELNVNALELEDSALYLCASSFRQENLPILNEKLFFGSGTQLSVL.